This TCR beta chain was sequenced for a study of control samples from healthy donors and cancer patients. The CDR3 runs 12 residues. Trimming removed 3 bases from V and 1 base from J, with 3 bases in between. Germline V gene lookup returns CDR1 WNHNN and CDR2 SYGVQD (reference sequence). Sequencing was performed with immunoSEQ multiplex PCR; in TCRdb, only in-frame clones are kept and a portion is missing. The data hold about 120,000 clones, with 87% observed a single time. The sample consisted of blood. The rearrangement joins TRBV10-1 to TRBJ1-1; D not resolved. The clonotype was recovered from a man aged 18 to 29 in good health. The CDR3 DNA is TGCGCCAGCAGTGACAGGAACACTGAAGCTTTCTTT. This translates into CASSDRNTEAFF.